These T cell receptor beta chains were read from a single sample in a study of T cell changes during pregnancy in multiple sclerosis. Repertoires were generated with immunoSEQ multiplex PCR, while TCRdb's copy carries only in-frame clones and drops some. This sample yields tens of thousands of clones, of which about 87% are seen a single time; approximately 5.1% belongs to the top ten. The material sequenced was peripheral blood, taken in the first trimester of pregnancy. The receptors come from a female donor in good health, enrolled as a control in a pregnancy study. CDR3s include the opening cysteine and the closing phenylalanine or tryptophan. A D gene is named only where the DNA matches it firmly. Some rows mark clone size as missing; the rest say once, few, many or name a class of expanded clone.

NA	TRBV28	NA	TRBJ1-2	TGTGCCAGCAGTTTATACCAGGGGCGCGGAGAACCTGGCTACACCTTC	CASSLYQGRGEPGYTF
NA	TRBV5-1	TRBD1	TRBJ2-2	TGCGCCAGCGGTGGACAGGGGCCCGGGGAGCTGTTTTTT	CASGGQGPGELFF
NA	TRBV4-3	NA	TRBJ2-3	TGCGCCAGCAGCCAAGAGGGAGGGGGATGGACTACAGATACGCAGTATTTT	CASSQEGGGWTTDTQYF
NA	TRBV6-5	TRBD2	TRBJ2-1	TGTGCCAGCGCGGGGGGGGTTGGACGTGAGCAGTTCTTC	CASAGGVGREQFF
NA	TRBV7-9	TRBD2	TRBJ2-7	TGTGCCAGCAGCTTAGCGGGGAGGGAGCAGCACGAGCAGTACTTC	CASSLAGREQHEQYF
NA	TRBV5-1	TRBD1	TRBJ1-3	TGCGCCAGCAGCCGGGGGACAGGGGATGGAAACACCATATATTTT	CASSRGTGDGNTIYF
NA	TRBV13	TRBD2	TRBJ2-7	TGTGCCAGCAGCTCGACTGGGACTAGCGGGTTTCCCCTACCCTACGAGCAGTACTTC	CASSSTGTSGFPLPYEQYF
NA	TRBV9	TRBD1	TRBJ1-2	TGTGCCAGCAGCGTGGGGCCGGGACAGGGGGACTATGGCTACACCTTC	CASSVGPGQGDYGYTF
NA	TRBV29-1	NA	TRBJ1-1	TGCAGCGTTGAAAATATCGCGTTAAACACTGAAGCTTTCTTT	CSVENIALNTEAFF
NA	TRBV6-6	NA	TRBJ2-7	TGTGCCAGCAGCGCTCGGGAGACCTACGAGCAGTACTTC	CASSARETYEQYF
NA	TRBV6-6	NA	TRBJ2-5	TGTGCCAGCAGACAGGTCCAAGAGACCCAGTACTTC	CASRQVQETQYF
NA	TRBV5-1	TRBD2	TRBJ2-1	TGCGCCAGCAGCTCCTCCCGGACTAGCGGGGGGGATGAGCAGTTCTTC	CASSSSRTSGGDEQFF
NA	TRBV11-2	NA	TRBJ2-1	TGTGCCAGCAGCTTAGAAGTGGGAGTAAGCGAGCAGTTCTTC	CASSLEVGVSEQFF
few	TRBV6-4	NA	TRBJ2-1	TGTGCCAGCAGTGAGGACAGCTCCTACAATGAGCAGTTCTTC	CASSEDSSYNEQFF
NA	TRBV9	NA	TRBJ1-2	TGTGCCAGCAGCGCCCTCGGGATTTATGGCTACACCTTC	CASSALGIYGYTF
NA	TRBV6-5	NA	TRBJ1-2	TGTGCCAGCAGTTCTGGCCAGGGGTATCGCTACACCTTC	CASSSGQGYRYTF
NA	TRBV5-8	NA	TRBJ2-6	TGTGCCAGCAGCTTGTACACGGGGGACAGCTCTGGGGCCAACGTCCTGACTTTC	CASSLYTGDSSGANVLTF
NA	TRBV6-4	TRBD1	TRBJ1-2	TGTGCCAGCAGTGACGGGAACAGGGGAGCGGATGGCTACACCTTC	CASSDGNRGADGYTF
NA	TRBV11-1	TRBD2	TRBJ2-3	TGTGCCAGCAGCGCCTGGTCTAGCGGTACCCTAAGCACAGATACGCAGTATTTT	CASSAWSSGTLSTDTQYF
NA	TRBV4-1	TRBD2	TRBJ2-3	TGCGCCAGCAGCCAAGGTCTAGCGGCCCGCGGTACGCAGTATTTT	CASSQGLAARGTQYF
few	TRBV19	NA	TRBJ1-6	TGTGCCAGCGGGGGGTGGAATTCACCCCTCCACTTT	CASGGWNSPLHF
NA	TRBV7-2	TRBD1	TRBJ1-2	TGTGCCAGCAGCGTAGACAGGGGAGGCGGCTACACCTTC	CASSVDRGGGYTF
NA	TRBV11-2	NA	TRBJ2-7	TGTGCCAGCAGCTTAGGCCAGGGCTACTACGAGCAGTACTTC	CASSLGQGYYEQYF
NA	TRBV6-6	NA	TRBJ2-7	TGTGCCAGCAGTTCCGGACAGGAGGGTAACGAGCAGTACTTC	CASSSGQEGNEQYF
NA	TRBV9	NA	TRBJ2-1	TGTGCCAGCAGCGCCCAGGGGTATGAGCAGTTCTTC	CASSAQGYEQFF
NA	TRBV2	NA	TRBJ2-6	TGTGCCAGCTACAGTCTCTCTGGGGCCAACGTCCTGACTTTC	CASYSLSGANVLTF
few	TRBV6-5	NA	TRBJ1-1	TGTGCCAGCAGCCGTGGGACAAACACTGAAGCTTTCTTT	CASSRGTNTEAFF
NA	TRBV6-5	NA	TRBJ1-1	TGTGCCAGCAGTTACTCACTCAGCGGCGGAGCTTTCTTT	CASSYSLSGGAFF
NA	TRBV5-6	TRBD1	TRBJ1-2	TGTGCCAGCAGCCCGACAGGGTCCAACTATGGCTACACCTTC	CASSPTGSNYGYTF
NA	TRBV2	TRBD1	TRBJ1-1	TGTGCCAGCAGGTATACGGACAGGGGGCGATCTGAAGCTTTCTTT	CASRYTDRGRSEAFF
NA	TRBV9	NA	TRBJ2-7	TGTGCCAGCAGCGTAGCAGGGTCCGACGAGCAGTACTTC	CASSVAGSDEQYF
NA	TRBV19	TRBD1	TRBJ2-6	TGTGCCAGTAGGGGACAGGGGATTCTTAGCTCTGGGGCCAACGTCCTGACTTTC	CASRGQGILSSGANVLTF
few	TRBV27	NA	TRBJ1-6	TGTGCCAGCAGTTTATGGGCAGGAAATTCACCCCTCCACTTT	CASSLWAGNSPLHF
NA	TRBV4-2	TRBD1	TRBJ2-7	TGTGCCAGCAGCACGTTGGGACAGACCTACGAGCAGTACTTC	CASSTLGQTYEQYF
NA	TRBV28	TRBD2	TRBJ2-3	TGTGCCAGCACCATGAGGGCTAGCGGGAGGGCAGATACGCAGTATTTT	CASTMRASGRADTQYF
NA	TRBV7-6	NA	TRBJ2-3	TGTGCCAGCAGGCAGGGCGAGGGCACAGATACGCAGTATTTT	CASRQGEGTDTQYF
NA	TRBV9	TRBD1	TRBJ2-7	TGTGCCAGCGGTCTCGACAGGGGGCCGTCCGAGCAGTACTTC	CASGLDRGPSEQYF
once	TRBV27	NA	TRBJ2-7	TGTGCCAGCAGTCCATCGCGGAGGATGTACGAGCAGTACTTC	CASSPSRRMYEQYF
NA	TRBV4-3	NA	TRBJ1-5	TGCGCCAGCAGCCAAGATTACGGTCCCAATCAGCCCCAGCATTTT	CASSQDYGPNQPQHF
NA	TRBV6-1	TRBD1	TRBJ2-2	TGTGCCAGCAGTGGACGACAGGGGGAGGTCACCGGGGAGCTGTTTTTT	CASSGRQGEVTGELFF
NA	TRBV7-2	NA	TRBJ2-1	TGTGCCAGCAGCTTAGCGCGGAGCTCCTACAATGAGCAGTTCTTC	CASSLARSSYNEQFF
NA	TRBV27	NA	TRBJ2-1	TGTGCCAGCTGGTCGAACGGGGGAAGCTCCTACAATGAGCAGTTCTTC	CASWSNGGSSYNEQFF
NA	TRBV18	NA	TRBJ1-2	TGTGCCAGCTCACCGGACAGCAGCTATGGCTACACCTTC	CASSPDSSYGYTF
few	TRBV28	NA	TRBJ1-4	TGTGCCAGCAGTTCCCCAGGGTCTACTGAAAAACTGTTTTTT	CASSSPGSTEKLFF
NA	TRBV9	NA	TRBJ2-1	TGTGCCAGCAGCCCGCGCACAACACTAGCAGCCTACAATGAGCAGTTCTTC	CASSPRTTLAAYNEQFF
NA	TRBV29-1	NA	TRBJ1-2	TGCAGCGTTGAAGATTTCCAGTCGGGCTTC	CSVEDFQSGF